This T cell receptor (beta chain) stems from a study of CD8 T cells in ankylosing spondylitis. Study outcomes and limitations: Disease-linked clones proved CD8+ and comparatively uncommon in peripheral blood. It appeared that ankylosing spondylitis blood was characterized by a TCR beta motif of several highly homologous variants. Disease-linked clones were reportedly significantly enriched in matched ankylosing spondylitis synovial fluid.

Per germline, CDR1 DFQATT and CDR2 SNEGSKA (reference sequence). The CDR3 runs 15 residues. After removal of 6 bases from V and 1 base from J, the junction contained 6 bases not matched to a gene. The TCR beta libraries were generated through quantitative 5'-RACE incorporating molecular barcodes. TCRdb fed the 5' RACE reads into MiXCR, producing one record per CDR3 protein. The table lists approximately 520,000 distinct CDR3 sequences, roughly 5.3% of them singletons. A word on this clonotype: Its matching antigen is unknown.

Sequenced input: blood, either unsorted or a sorted T cell fraction (not recorded which). The rearrangement joins TRBV20-1 to TRBJ2-1, with 10 bases that match TRBD2. The TCR originated in a male donor with ankylosing spondylitis. CDR3 in DNA: TGCAGTGCAAGAATTAGCGGGAGGTCCTACAATGAGCAGTTCTTC. The encoded protein is CSARISGRSYNEQFF.